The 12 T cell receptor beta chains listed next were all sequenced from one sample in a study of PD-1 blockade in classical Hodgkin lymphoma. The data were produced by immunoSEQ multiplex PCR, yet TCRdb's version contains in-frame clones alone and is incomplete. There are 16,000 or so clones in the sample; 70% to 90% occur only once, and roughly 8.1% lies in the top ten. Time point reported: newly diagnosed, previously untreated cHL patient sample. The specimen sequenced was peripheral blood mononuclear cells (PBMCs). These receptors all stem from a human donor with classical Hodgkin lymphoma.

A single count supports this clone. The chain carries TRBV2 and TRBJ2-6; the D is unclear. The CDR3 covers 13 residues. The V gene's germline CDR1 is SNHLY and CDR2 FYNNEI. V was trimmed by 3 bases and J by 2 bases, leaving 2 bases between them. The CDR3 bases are TGTGCCAGCAGTGACACTGGGGCCAACGTCCTGACTTTC. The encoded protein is CASSDTGANVLTF. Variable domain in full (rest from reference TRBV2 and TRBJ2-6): EPEVTQTPSHQVTQMGQEVILRCVPISNHLYFYWYRQILGQKVEFLVSFYNNEISEKSEIFDDQFSVERPDGSNFTLKIRSTKLEDSAMYFCASSDTGANVLTFGAGSRLTVL.

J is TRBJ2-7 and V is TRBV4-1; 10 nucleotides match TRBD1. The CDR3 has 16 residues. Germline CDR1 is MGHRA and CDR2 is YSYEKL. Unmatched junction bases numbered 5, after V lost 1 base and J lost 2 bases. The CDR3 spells CASSQGPGQGTYEQYF. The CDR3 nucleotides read TGCGCCAGCAGCCAAGGACCGGGACAGGGGACCTACGAGCAGTACTTC.

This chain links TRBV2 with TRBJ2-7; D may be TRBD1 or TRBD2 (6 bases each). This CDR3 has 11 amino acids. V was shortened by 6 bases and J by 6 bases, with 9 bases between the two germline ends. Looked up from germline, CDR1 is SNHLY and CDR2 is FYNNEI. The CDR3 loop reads CASRGGPEQYF. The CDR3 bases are TGTGCCAGCAGGGGGGGCCCCGAGCAGTACTTC.

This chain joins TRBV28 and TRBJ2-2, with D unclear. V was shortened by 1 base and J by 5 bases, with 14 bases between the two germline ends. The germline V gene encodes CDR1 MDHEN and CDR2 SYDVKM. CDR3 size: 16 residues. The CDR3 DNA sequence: TGTGCCAGCAGTTTATTGGTTCAGTCTACTACCGGGGAGCTGTTTTTT. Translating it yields CASSLLVQSTTGELFF.

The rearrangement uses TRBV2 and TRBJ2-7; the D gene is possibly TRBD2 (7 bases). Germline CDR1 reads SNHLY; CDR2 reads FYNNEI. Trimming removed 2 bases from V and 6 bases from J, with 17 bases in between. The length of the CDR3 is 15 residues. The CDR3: CASSEIKGGGGEQYF. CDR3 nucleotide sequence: TGTGCCAGCAGTGAAATTAAGGGGGGAGGGGGCGAGCAGTACTTC. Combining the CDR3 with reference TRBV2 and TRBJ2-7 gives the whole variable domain EPEVTQTPSHQVTQMGQEVILRCVPISNHLYFYWYRQILGQKVEFLVSFYNNEISEKSEIFDDQFSVERPDGSNFTLKIRSTKLEDSAMYFCASSEIKGGGGEQYFGPGTRLTVT.

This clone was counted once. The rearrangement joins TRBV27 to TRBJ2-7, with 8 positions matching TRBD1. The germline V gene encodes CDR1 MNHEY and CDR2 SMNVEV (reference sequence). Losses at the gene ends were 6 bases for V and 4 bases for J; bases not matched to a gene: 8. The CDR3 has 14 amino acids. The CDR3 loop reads CASRRTGMVYEQYF. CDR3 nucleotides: TGTGCCAGCAGACGGACAGGGATGGTATACGAGCAGTACTTC.

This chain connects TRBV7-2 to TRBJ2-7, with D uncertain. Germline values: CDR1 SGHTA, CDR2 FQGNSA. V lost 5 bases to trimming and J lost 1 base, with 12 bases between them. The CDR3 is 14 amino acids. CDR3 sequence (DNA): TGTGCCAGCAGCGCCCGATCTGGGTCCTACGAGCAGTACTTC. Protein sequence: CASSARSGSYEQYF.

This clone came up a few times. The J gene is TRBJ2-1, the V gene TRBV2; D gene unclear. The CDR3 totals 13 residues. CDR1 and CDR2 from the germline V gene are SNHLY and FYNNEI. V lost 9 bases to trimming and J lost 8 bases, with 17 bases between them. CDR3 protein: CARRDRSRDEQFF. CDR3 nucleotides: TGTGCCAGACGTGACCGTTCGCGAGATGAGCAGTTCTTC.

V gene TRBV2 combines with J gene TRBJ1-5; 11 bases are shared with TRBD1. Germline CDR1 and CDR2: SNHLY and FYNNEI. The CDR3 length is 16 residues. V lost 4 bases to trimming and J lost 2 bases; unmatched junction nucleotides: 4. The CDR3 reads CASSAPGQGGNQPQHF. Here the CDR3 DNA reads TGTGCCAGCAGTGCCCCGGGACAGGGGGGCAATCAGCCCCAGCATTTT.

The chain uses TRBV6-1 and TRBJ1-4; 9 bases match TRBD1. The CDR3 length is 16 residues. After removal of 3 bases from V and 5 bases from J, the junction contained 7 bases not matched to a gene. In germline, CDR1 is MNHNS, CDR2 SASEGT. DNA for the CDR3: TGTGCCAGCAGTGATGGTTCGGGACAGGGCAATGAAAAACTGTTTTTT. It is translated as CASSDGSGQGNEKLFF.

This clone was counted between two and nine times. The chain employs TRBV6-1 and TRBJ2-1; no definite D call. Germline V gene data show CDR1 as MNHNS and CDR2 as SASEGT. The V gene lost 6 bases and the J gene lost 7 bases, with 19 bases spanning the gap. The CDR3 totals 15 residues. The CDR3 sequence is CASSGPADGMNEQFF. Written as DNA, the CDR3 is TGTGCCAGCAGCGGGCCGGCGGACGGAATGAATGAGCAGTTCTTC.

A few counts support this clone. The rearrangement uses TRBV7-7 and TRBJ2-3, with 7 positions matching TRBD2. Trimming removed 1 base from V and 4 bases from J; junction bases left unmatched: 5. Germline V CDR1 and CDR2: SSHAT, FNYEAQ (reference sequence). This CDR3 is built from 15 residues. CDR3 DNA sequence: TGTGCCAGCAGCTTAGGCGGGAGCGAAGCAGATACGCAGTATTTT. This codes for CASSLGGSEADTQYF.